The clone carrying this T cell receptor (beta chain) is medium-sized (0.01 to 0.1%) in the sample. Repertoires were generated with immunoSEQ multiplex PCR, while TCRdb's copy carries only in-frame clones and drops some. The sample yields several thousand clones, under 20% seen once. This sample is drawn from a study of T cell clonotyping in hematopoietic cell transplantation. This CDR3 is 13 amino acids long. In germline, CDR1 is MDHEN, CDR2 SYDVKM. The V and J ends lost 5 bases and 3 bases respectively, with 10 bases between them. Samples: about 28 days before transplant, then days 30, 100 and 180 after.

This chain links TRBV28 with TRBJ1-1; D is unclear. This TCR was sampled from a male patient under 35 who had an allogeneic stem cell transplant, so the T cells may come from the graft donor. Some clones in this sample may be carry-over from other donors' samples. This material consisted of PBMCs, taken 180 days after allogeneic stem cell transplant. The CDR3 nucleotides read TGTGCCAGCAGTCAAGTCCTGGACACTGAAGCTTTCTTT. Protein product: CASSQVLDTEAFF.